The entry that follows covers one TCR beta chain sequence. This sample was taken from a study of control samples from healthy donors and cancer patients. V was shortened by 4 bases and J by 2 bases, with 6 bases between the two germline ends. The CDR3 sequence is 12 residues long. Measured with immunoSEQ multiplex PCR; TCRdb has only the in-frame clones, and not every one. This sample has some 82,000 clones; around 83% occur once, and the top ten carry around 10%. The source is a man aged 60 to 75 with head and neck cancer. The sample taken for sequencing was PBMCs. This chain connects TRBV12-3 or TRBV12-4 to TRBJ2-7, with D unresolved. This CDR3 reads CASSWATYEQYF. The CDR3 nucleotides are TGTGCCAGCAGTTGGGCCACCTACGAGCAGTACTTC.